This TCR beta chain came from a study of low-dose radiotherapy and immunotherapy resistance in tumors. Study at large: Patients took aspirin (300 mg orally, daily) for four cycles beginning at cycle 1 day 1.

Documented time point: before trial treatment. The donors' treatment consisted of nivolumab, ipilimumab, aspirin, low-dose cyclophosphamide and low-dose radiotherapy. Solid tumors that lacked tumor-infiltrating lymphocytes and were advanced were present in eligible patients. Trimming pared 1 base from V and 0 bases from J, leaving 10 bases between. The V gene's germline CDR1 is LGHNA and CDR2 YNFKEQ. The CDR3 runs 16 residues. With TRAV- and TRBV-specific primers, first-strand cDNA was made, covering the alpha and beta chains. Over approximately 20 PCR cycles, TCRs were amplified from a constant-region primer and V-primer adapter. TCRdb re-analysed the reads in MiXCR, keeping a single row per CDR3 protein. The data contain tens of thousands of distinct CDR3 sequences, around a third of them seen just once; the ten biggest clones take up roughly 10%. In its sample, this clonotype was seen many times.

This clonotype was sampled from a female donor with ovarian cancer. This sequence joins TRBV4-2 and TRBJ2-1; the D call may be TRBD1 or TRBD2 (5 bases each). The sample was PBMCs, taken before treatment. The CDR3 spells CASSQGGTGSYNEQFF. CDR3 bases: TGTGCCAGCAGCCAAGGGGGGACCGGCTCCTACAATGAGCAGTTCTTC.